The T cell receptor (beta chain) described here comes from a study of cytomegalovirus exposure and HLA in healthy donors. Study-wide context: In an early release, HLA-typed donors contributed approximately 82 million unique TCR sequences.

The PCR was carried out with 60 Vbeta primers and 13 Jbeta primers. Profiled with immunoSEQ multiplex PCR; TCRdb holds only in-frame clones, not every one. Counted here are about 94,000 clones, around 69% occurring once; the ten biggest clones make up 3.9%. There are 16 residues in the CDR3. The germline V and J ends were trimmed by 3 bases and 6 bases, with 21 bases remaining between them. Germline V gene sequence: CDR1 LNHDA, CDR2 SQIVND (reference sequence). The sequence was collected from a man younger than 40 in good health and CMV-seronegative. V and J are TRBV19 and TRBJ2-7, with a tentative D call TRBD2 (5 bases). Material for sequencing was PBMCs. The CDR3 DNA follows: TGTGCCAGTAGTATGTTTCCCGGGAACAGCCCAGGCGAGCAGTACTTC. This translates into CASSMFPGNSPGEQYF.